Sequencing of this T cell receptor beta chain was carried out in a study of CD8 T cells in ankylosing spondylitis. Each CDR3 protein is one row after TCRdb ran MiXCR on the 5' RACE reads. The sample yields under 300,000 distinct CDR3 sequences, approximately 11% seen once. The CDR3 runs to 15 residues. V was cut by 5 bases and J by 3 bases, with 14 bases left in between. Looked up from germline, CDR1 is SGHVS and CDR2 is FQNEAQ. The clonotype was recovered from a male donor with ankylosing spondylitis or in good health (not recorded which). The rearrangement uses TRBV7-8 and TRBJ1-5, with D perhaps matching TRBD1 (5 bases). Sequencing was done on a sample of blood, either unsorted or a sorted T cell fraction (not recorded which). The DNA for the CDR3 is TGTGCCAGCAGCCAGGGCCGGGGTCCCAATCAGCCCCAGCATTTT. Translation: CASSQGRGPNQPQHF.